This entry concerns a single T cell receptor (beta chain). What it recognizes is unknown. This sample stems from a study of Ad26.COV2.S vaccination and SARS-CoV-2 variants. Looking at the study overall: Donor was in the COV1001 Ad26.COV2.S trial arm.

This CDR3 contains 13 residues. V lost 5 bases and J 3 bases, leaving 10 bases between the germline ends. Germline V gives CDR1 SGHTA, CDR2 FQGTGA. Sequencing used immunoSEQ multiplex PCR; TCRdb keeps in-frame clones, though not all of them. The table includes 300,000 to 400,000 clones, about 87% detected once. Treatment: 15 to 20 received Ad26.COV2.S at low or high dose, single or two shots; about 5 received placebo; per-sample allocation not given. Specimens were obtained on day 63 following the first vaccine or placebo injection. Whoever gave the sample was an adult aged 18-55 years in Boston. Whole-study results and caveats: Breadth, reportedly substantial, characterized the spike-specific CD8+ and CD4+ T cell responses after vaccination. Whether participants received vaccine or placebo, their non-spike TCR breadth was similar.

Sample: peripheral blood, taken in a trial of Ad26.COV2.S vaccine versus placebo. The source is a person between 18 and 60 years old who received the Ad26.COV2.S COVID-19 vaccine or a placebo. The rearrangement links TRBV7-3 to TRBJ1-1; D not certain. The CDR3 region has the DNA TGTGCCAGCAGCCAAAGTATCCACACTGAAGCTTTCTTT. This encodes CASSQSIHTEAFF. Drawing the rest from reference TRBV7-3 and TRBJ1-1, the complete variable domain is GAGVSQTPSNKVTEKGKYVELRCDPISGHTALYWYRQSLGQGPEFLIYFQGTGAADDSGLPNDRFFAVRPEGSVSTLKIQRTERGDSAVYLCASSQSIHTEAFFGQGTRLTVV.